The T cell receptor (beta chain) described here comes from a study of blood T cell repertoires in COVID-19. At the level of the study: The study drew acute and convalescent COVID-19 samples from the United States, Italy and Spain. The analysed material was cDNA or gDNA that came from T cells, B-cell-depleted T cells, or PBMCs.

Original analysis: Quantification of nucleated cells was approximated via reference gene primer amplification. Method: immunoSEQ multiplex PCR; TCRdb's copy keeps in-frame clones and lacks some. V and J calls and clone size are as listed in that table; D and trimming were resolved from the DNA. The sample lists 68,000 or so clones; roughly three quarters were seen once. The specimen sequenced was peripheral blood. The clonotype originates from a woman between 50 and 59 years old with acute or convalescent COVID-19.

In DNA, the CDR3 is TGCGCCAGCAGCTTTGAGGCTTGGACTGAAGCTTTCTTT. This encodes CASSFEAWTEAFF. This sequence joins TRBV5-1 and TRBJ1-1, with D unresolved. V was clipped by 2 bases and J by 5 bases, with 10 bases between them. CDR3 length equals 13 residues. The germline CDR1 and CDR2 sequences are SGHRS and YFSETQ. The entire variable domain, with the rest obtained from reference TRBV5-1 and TRBJ1-1, is as follows: KAGVTQTPRYLIKTRGQQVTLSCSPISGHRSVSWYQQTPGQGLQFLFEYFSETQRNKGNFPGRFSGRQFSNSRSEMNVSTLELGDSALYLCASSFEAWTEAFFGQGTRLTVV.